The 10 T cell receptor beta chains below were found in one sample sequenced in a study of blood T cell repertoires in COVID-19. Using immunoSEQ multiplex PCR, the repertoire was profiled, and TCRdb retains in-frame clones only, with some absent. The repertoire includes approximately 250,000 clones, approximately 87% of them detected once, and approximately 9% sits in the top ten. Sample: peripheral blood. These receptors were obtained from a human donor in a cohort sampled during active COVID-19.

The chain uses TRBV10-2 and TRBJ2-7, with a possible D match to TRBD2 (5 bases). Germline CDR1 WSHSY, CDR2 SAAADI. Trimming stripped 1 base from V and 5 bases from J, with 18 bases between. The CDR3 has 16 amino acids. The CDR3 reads CASSEFGGGPGDEQYF. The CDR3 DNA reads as TGCGCCAGCAGTGAGTTCGGTGGCGGTCCCGGGGACGAGCAGTACTTC.

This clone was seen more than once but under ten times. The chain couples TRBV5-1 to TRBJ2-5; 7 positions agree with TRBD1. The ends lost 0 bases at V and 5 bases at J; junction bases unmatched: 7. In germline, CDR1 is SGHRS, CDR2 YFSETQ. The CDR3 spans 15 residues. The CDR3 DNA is TGCGCCAGCAGCTTGGACCCAGGGGGACGGGAGACCCAGTACTTC. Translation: CASSLDPGGRETQYF.

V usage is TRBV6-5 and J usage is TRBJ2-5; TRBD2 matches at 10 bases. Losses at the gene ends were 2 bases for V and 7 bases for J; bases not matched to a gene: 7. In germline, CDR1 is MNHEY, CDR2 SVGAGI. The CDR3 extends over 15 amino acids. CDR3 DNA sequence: TGTGCCAGCAGTTACGAGCGGGGGGGCCGAGGGACCCAGTACTTC. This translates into CASSYERGGRGTQYF.

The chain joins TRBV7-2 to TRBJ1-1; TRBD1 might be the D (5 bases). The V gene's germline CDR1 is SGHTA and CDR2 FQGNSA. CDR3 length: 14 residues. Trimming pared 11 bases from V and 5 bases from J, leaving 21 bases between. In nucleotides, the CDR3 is TGTGCCCTGGGGACTGACAGTGGGGTAACTGAAGCTTTCTTT. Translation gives CALGTDSGVTEAFF.

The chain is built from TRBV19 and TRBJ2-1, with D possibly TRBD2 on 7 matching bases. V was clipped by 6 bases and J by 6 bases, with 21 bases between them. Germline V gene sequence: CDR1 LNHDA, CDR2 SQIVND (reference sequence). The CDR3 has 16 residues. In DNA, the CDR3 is TGTGCCAGTAGCCTCACTGGGGGGGGCGTTAGCAATGAGCAGTTCTTC. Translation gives CASSLTGGGVSNEQFF.

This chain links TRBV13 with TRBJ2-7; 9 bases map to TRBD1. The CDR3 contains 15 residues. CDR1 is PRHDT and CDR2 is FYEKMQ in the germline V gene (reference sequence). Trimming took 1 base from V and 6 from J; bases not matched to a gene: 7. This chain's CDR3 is CASSLEGTGLTEQYF. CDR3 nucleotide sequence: TGTGCCAGCAGCTTAGAAGGGACAGGGCTTACCGAGCAGTACTTC.

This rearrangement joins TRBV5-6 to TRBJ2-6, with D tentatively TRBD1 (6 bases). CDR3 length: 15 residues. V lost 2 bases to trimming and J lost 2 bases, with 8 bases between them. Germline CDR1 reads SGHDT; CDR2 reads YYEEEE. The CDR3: CASSFQGTGANVLTF. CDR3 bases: TGTGCCAGCAGCTTCCAGGGGACTGGGGCCAACGTCCTGACTTTC.

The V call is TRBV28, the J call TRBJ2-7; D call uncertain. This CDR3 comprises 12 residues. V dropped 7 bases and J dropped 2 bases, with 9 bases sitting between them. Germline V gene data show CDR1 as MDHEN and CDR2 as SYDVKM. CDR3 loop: CASTAGAYEQYF. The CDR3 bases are TGTGCCAGCACGGCAGGTGCCTACGAGCAGTACTTC.

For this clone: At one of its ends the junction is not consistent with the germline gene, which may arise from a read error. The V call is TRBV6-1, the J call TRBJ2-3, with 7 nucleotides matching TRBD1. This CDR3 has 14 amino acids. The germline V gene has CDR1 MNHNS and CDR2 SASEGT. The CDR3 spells CASREATGIDTQYF. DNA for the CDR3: TGTGCCAGCAGGGAAGCGACAGGGATCGATACGCAGTATTTT.

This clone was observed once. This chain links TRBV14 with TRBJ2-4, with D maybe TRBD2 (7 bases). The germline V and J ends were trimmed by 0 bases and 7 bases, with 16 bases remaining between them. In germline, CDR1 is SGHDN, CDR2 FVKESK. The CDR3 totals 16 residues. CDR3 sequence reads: CASSQDTRGARNIQYF. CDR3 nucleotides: TGTGCCAGCAGCCAAGATACCCGGGGGGCGCGGAACATTCAGTACTTC.